The clone carrying this T cell receptor beta chain was counted a few times. Its antigen is as yet unknown. These data come from a study of regulatory T cells in long-lasting Graves disease. Investigators prepared the TCR beta libraries by applying iRepertoire HTBI primers and Arm-PCR of CDR3 regions. TCRdb itself ran the multiplex PCR reads through MiXCR, one entry per CDR3 protein. The sample carries 400,000 to 550,000 distinct CDR3 sequences, more than 12% recorded once. Trimming took off 3 bases at V and 0 bases at J, with 11 bases between the two ends. Germline V gene data show CDR1 as GTSNPN and CDR2 as SVGIG (reference sequence). This CDR3 contains 14 residues. Time point noted: newly diagnosed GD, antithyroid drugs for less than 3 months. Preparation of the TCR library used RNA extracted from PBMCs. General study points: Lower TCR diversity was seen in persistent Graves' patients than in newly diagnosed ones.

This sample was also put to use in a study of T cells in Graves' hyperthyroidism and ophthalmopathy. That work states: It was a median about seven months before onset that the model predicted ophthalmopathy.

The receptor comes from a woman in her twenties or thirties with Graves disease. This specimen consisted of peripheral blood mononuclear cells (PBMCs), obtained at new diagnosis, from a patient treated with antithyroid drugs. The chain has TRBV30 and TRBJ1-1, with D hard to call. This CDR3 reads CAWSGVYLNTEAFF. The CDR3, as DNA: TGTGCCTGGAGCGGGGTTTACTTGAACACTGAAGCTTTCTTT.